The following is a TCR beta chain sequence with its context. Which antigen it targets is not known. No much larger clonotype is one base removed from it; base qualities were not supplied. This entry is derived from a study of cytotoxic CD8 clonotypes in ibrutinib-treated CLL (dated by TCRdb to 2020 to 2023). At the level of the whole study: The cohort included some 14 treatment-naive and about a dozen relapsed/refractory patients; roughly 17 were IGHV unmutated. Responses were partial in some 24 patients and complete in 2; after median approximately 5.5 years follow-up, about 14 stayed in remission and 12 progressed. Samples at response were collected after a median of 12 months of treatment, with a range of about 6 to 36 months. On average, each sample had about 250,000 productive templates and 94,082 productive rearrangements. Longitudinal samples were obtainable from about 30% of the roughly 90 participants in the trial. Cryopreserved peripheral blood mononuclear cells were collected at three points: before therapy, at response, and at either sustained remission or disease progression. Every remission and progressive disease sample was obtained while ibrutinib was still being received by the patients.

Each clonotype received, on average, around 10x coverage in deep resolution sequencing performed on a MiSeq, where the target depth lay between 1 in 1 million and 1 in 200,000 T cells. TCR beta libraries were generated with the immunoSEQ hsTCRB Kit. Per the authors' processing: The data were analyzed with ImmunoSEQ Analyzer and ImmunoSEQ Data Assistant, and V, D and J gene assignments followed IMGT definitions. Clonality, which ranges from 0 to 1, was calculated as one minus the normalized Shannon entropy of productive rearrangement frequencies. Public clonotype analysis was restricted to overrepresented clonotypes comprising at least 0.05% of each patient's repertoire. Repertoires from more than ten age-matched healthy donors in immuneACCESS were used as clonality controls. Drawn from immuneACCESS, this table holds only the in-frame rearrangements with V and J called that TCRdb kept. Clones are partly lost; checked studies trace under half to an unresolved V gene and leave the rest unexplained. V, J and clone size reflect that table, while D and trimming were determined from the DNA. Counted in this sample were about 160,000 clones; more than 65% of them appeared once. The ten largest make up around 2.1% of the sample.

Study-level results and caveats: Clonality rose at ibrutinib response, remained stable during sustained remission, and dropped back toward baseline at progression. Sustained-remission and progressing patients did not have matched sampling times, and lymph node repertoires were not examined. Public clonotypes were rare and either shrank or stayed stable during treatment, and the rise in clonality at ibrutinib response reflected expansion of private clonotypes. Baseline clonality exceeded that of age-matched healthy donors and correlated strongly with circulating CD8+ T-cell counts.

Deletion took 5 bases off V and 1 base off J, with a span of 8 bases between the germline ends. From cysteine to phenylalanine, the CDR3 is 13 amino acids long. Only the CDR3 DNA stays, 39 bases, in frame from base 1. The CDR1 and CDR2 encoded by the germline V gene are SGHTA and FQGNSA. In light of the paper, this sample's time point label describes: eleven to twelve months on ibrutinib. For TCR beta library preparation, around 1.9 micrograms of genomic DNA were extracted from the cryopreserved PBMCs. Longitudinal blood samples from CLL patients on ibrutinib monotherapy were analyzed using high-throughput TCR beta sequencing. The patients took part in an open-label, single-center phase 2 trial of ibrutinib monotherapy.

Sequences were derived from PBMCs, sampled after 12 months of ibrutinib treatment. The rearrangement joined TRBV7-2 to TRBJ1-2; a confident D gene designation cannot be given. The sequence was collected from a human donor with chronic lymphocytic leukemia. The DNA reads TGTGCCAGCAGCCGACCAGTTAACTATGGCTACACCTTC. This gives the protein CASSRPVNYGYTF. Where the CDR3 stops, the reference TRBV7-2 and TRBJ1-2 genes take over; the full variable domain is GAGVSQSPSNKVTEKGKDVELRCDPISGHTALYWYRQSLGQGLEFLIYFQGNSAPDKSGLPSDRFSAERTGGSVSTLTIQRTQQEDSAVYLCASSRPVNYGYTFGSGTRLTVV.